This TCR beta chain was retrieved from a study of regulatory T cells in long-lasting Graves disease. Time point here: newly diagnosed GD, antithyroid drugs for less than 3 months. Construction of the TCR library relied on RNA isolated from PBMCs. Study results and caveats: TCR diversity was lower in persistent Graves' patients than in newly diagnosed ones.

CDR3-region Arm-PCR and iRepertoire HTBI primers produced the TCR beta libraries. Using its own MiXCR run on the multiplex PCR reads, TCRdb lists one record per CDR3 protein. The table has 550,000 to 600,000 distinct CDR3 sequences, roughly a sixth seen once; the top ten hold around 12%. This clonotype showed up many times. Its target is not known. Per the germline V gene, CDR1 is GTSNPN and CDR2 is SVGIG (reference sequence). Trimming removed 0 bases at V and 8 bases at J, with 16 bases between. CDR3 length equals 14 residues. This sample was also put to use in a study of T cells in Graves' hyperthyroidism and ophthalmopathy. That study reports: First-round RT-PCR with HTBI primers amplified the TCR CDR3 region. Ophthalmopathy was identified by the model a median about 6.8 months ahead of onset.

The sample in question was peripheral blood mononuclear cells (PBMCs), obtained at new diagnosis, from a patient treated with antithyroid drugs. This clonotype originated in a man aged 18 to 29 with Graves disease. The rearrangement links TRBV30 to TRBJ1-2, with TRBD1 as a possible D gene (5 bases). The CDR3 nucleotides are TGTGCCTGGAGTGTAAGGGGATTAGTGGGCGGCTACACCTTC. Amino acids: CAWSVRGLVGGYTF.